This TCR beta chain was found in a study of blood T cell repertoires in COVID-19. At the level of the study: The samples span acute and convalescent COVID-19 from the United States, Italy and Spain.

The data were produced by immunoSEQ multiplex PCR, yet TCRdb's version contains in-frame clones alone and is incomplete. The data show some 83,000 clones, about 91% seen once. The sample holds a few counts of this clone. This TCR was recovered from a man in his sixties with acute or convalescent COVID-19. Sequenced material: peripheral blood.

The CDR3 reads CASRLTGPTAADYGYTF. The CDR3, as DNA: TGTGCCAGCAGGTTGACAGGGCCCACCGCCGCGGACTATGGCTACACCTTC. The rearrangement joins TRBV28 to TRBJ1-2, with 7 bases aligning to TRBD1. Per the germline V gene, CDR1 is MDHEN and CDR2 is SYDVKM. V lost 6 bases to trimming and J lost 3 bases; unmatched junction nucleotides: 16. The CDR3 runs to 17 residues.